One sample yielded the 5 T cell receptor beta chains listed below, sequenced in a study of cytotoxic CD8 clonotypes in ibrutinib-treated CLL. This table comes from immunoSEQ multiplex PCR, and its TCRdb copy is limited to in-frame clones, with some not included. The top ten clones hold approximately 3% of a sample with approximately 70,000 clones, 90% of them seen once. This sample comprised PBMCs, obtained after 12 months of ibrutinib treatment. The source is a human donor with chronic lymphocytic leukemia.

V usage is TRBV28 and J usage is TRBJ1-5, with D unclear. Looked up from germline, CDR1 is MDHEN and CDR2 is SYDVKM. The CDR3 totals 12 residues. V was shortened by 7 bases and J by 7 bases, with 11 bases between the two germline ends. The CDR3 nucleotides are TGTGCCAGCACTCCCTTTAGCCAGCCCCAGCATTTT. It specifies CASTPFSQPQHF.

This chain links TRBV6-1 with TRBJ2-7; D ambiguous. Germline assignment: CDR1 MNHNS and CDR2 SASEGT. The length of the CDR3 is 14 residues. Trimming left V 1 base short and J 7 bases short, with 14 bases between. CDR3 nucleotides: TGTGCCAGCAGTGAAGTCACGGGTGTCGGGGAGCAGTACTTC. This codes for CASSEVTGVGEQYF.

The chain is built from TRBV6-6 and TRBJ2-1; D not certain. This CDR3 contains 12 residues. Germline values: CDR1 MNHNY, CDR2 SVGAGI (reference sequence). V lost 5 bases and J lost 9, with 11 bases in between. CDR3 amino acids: CASSRISAEQFF. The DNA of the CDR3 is TGTGCCAGCAGTCGAATTTCGGCTGAGCAGTTCTTC.

The CDR3 DNA follows: TGTGCCAGCAGTTTGGGCCTAGCAGTAAATTGGAATGAGCAGTTCTTC. It translates to CASSLGLAVNWNEQFF. The gene calls are TRBV28 and TRBJ2-1; a possible D gene is TRBD2 (5 bases). The V and J ends lost 3 bases and 7 bases respectively, with 19 bases between them. The CDR3 is 16 residues long. Germline loops: CDR1 MDHEN, CDR2 SYDVKM. The whole variable domain, remainder taken from reference TRBV28 and TRBJ2-1, is DVKVTQSSRYLVKRTGEKVFLECVQDMDHENMFWYRQDPGLGLRLIYFSYDVKMKEKGDIPEGYSVSREKKERFSLILESASTNQTSMYLCASSLGLAVNWNEQFFGPGTRLTVL.

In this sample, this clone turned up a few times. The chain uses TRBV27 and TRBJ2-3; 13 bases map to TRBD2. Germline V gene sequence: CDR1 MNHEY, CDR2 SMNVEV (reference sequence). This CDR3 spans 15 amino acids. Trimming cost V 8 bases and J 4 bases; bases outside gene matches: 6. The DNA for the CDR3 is TGTGCCAGCGGGGGGACTAGCGGGGTCCCAGATACGCAGTATTTT. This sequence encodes CASGGTSGVPDTQYF.